This entry describes one T cell receptor (beta chain). Authors' methods: Counts of nucleated cells, estimated from reference gene primer amplification, were obtained. The table came from immunoSEQ multiplex PCR; TCRdb's copy has only in-frame clones and leaves some out. The DNA was the basis for D and trimming; V, J and clone size are from that table. The data contain about 33,000 clones, about 91% of them seen just once; the ten biggest clones take up around 9.6%. This entry comes from a study of blood T cell repertoires in COVID-19. Background on the study: Acute and convalescent COVID-19 specimens originated in the United States, Italy and Spain. The cDNA or gDNA used as material had been derived from T cells, B-cell-depleted T cells, or PBMCs.

V gave up 5 bases and J gave up 3 bases, with 15 bases separating them. Germline CDR1 reads SGHDT; CDR2 reads YYEEEE. CDR3 size: 15 residues. This chain connects TRBV5-6 to TRBJ1-3, with D unresolved. The clonotype comes from a human donor with active COVID-19. The donor label of this sample is uncertain. The sequenced material came from peripheral blood. CDR3: CASSHDWLRGNTIYF. The DNA of the CDR3 is TGTGCCAGCAGTCATGACTGGTTACGTGGAAACACCATATATTTT.